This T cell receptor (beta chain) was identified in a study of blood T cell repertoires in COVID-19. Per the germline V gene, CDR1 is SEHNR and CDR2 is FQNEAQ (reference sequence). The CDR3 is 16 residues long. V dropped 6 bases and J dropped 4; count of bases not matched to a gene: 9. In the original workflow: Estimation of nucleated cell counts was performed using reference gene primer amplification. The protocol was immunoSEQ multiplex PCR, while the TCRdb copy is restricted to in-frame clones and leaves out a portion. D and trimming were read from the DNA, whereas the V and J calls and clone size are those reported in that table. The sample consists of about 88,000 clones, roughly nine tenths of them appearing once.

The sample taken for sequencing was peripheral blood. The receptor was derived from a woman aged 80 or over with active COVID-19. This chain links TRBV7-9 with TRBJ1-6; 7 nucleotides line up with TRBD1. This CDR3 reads CASSTQGTAYNSPLHF. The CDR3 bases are TGTGCCAGCAGTACCCAGGGGACAGCGTATAATTCACCCCTCCACTTT.